The TCR beta chain under discussion was sequenced for a study of blood T cells in healthy people across ages. Each sample yielded at least 5.5 micrograms of PBMC total RNA. Study-wide findings and caveats: A roughly linear age-dependent decrease characterized TCR beta diversity per million T cells.

The authors ran a second PCR of 7 to 11 cycles using a sample-barcoded 5' primer and a J-beta primer mix. Every single cDNA molecule received a tag from a template-switch adaptor with 12 random nucleotides. TCRdb fed the 5' RACE reads into MiXCR, producing one record per CDR3 protein. This sample has just under 900,000 distinct CDR3 sequences, with more than 25% found just once. This clonotype was seen a few times. Its antigen is undetermined. V gave up 6 bases and J gave up 5 bases, with 13 bases separating them. The CDR3 loop spans 13 amino acids. Germline CDR1 is MNHNY and CDR2 is SVGAGI (reference sequence).

The receptor was derived from a woman at least 80 years old in good health. J is TRBJ2-5 and V is TRBV6-6; a possible D gene is TRBD2 (5 bases). Sample: blood. CDR3 bases: TGTGCCAGCAGCCCCACTAGTAGGGAGACCCAGTACTTC. Protein sequence: CASSPTSRETQYF.